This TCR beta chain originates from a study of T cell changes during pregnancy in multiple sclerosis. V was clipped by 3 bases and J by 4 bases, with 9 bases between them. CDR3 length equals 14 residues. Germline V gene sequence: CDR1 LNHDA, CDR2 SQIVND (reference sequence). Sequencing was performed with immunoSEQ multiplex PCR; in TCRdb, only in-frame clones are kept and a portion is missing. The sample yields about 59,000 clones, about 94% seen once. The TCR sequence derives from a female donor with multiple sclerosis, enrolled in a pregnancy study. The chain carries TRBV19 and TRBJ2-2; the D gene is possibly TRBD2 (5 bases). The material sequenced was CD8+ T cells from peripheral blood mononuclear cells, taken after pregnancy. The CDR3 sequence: CASSIAGTTGELFF. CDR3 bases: TGTGCCAGTAGTATTGCGGGTACCACCGGGGAGCTGTTTTTT.